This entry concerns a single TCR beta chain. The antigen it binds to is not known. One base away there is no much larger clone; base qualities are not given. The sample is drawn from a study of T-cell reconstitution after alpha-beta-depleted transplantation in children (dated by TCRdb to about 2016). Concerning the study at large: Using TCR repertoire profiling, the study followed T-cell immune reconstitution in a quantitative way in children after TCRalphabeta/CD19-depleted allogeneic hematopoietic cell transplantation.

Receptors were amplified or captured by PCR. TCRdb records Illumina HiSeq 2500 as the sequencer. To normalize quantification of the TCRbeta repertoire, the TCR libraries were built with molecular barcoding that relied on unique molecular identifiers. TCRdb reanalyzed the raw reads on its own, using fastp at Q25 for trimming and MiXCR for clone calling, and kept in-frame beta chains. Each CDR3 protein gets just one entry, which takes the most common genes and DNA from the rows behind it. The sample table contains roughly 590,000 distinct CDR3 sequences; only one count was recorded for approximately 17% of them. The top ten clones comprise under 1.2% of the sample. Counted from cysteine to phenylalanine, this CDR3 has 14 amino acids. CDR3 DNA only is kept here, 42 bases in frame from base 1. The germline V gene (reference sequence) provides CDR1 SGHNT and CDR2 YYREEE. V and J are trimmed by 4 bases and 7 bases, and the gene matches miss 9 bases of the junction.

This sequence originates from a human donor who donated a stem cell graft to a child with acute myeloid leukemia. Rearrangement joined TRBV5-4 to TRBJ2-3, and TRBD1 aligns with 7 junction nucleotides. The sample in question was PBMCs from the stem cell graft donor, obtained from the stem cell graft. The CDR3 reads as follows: CASSPGQEANTQYF. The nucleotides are TGTGCCAGCAGCCCCGGACAGGAGGCAAATACGCAGTATTTT.